The 19 T cell receptor beta chains reported below all come from one sample, sequenced in a study of shared clonotypes between healthy human individuals. The repertoire was sequenced with immunoSEQ multiplex PCR; TCRdb's copy has only in-frame clones and lacks some. The data contain 550,000 to 850,000 clones, over 65% of them singletons. The sequenced sample was memory CD4+ T cells sorted from blood. Subset defined: CD45RA-negative fraction. The source is a woman aged 25 to 39 in good health.

Many counts were recorded for this clone. This chain joins TRBV7-2 and TRBJ2-4, with D perhaps given as TRBD1 or TRBD2 (6 bases each). This CDR3 is 18 amino acids long. Germline V gene lookup returns CDR1 SGHTA and CDR2 FQGNSA. Trimming took off 0 bases at V and 8 bases at J, with 23 bases between the two ends. The CDR3 protein is CASSLARRGLRGMDIQYF. CDR3 DNA: TGTGCCAGCAGCTTAGCCCGTCGGGGGCTGAGGGGCATGGACATTCAGTACTTC.

V gene TRBV28 combines with J gene TRBJ1-2; D unresolved. The CDR3 contains 13 residues. V was cut by 3 bases and J by 7 bases, with 12 bases left in between. CDR1 and CDR2 from the germline V gene are MDHEN and SYDVKM. CDR3 amino acids: CASSLSVVRGYTF. The CDR3 coding sequence is TGTGCCAGCAGTTTGAGTGTGGTCCGTGGCTACACCTTC.

This clone turned up a few times. The chain joins TRBV5-1 to TRBJ1-1; TRBD1 matches at 7 bases. Germline V lookup: CDR1 SGHRS, CDR2 YFSETQ. J gave up 1 base and V 4 bases, and 7 bases lay outside the gene matches. The CDR3 is made up of 15 amino acids. CDR3 bases: TGCGCCAGCAGCACAGGGACAGTTCGGAACACTGAAGCTTTCTTT. Translating it yields CASSTGTVRNTEAFF.

The chain couples TRBV27 to TRBJ2-7; 11 nucleotides align to TRBD1. This CDR3 comprises 17 residues. The V segment lost 4 bases and the J segment 2 bases; nucleotides outside the gene matches: 10. CDR1 and CDR2 (germline): MNHEY, SMNVEV (reference sequence). The CDR3 sequence is CASSSRGGGQGAYEQYF. The DNA of the CDR3 is TGTGCCAGCAGTTCCCGTGGCGGGGGACAGGGGGCCTACGAGCAGTACTTC.

This chain connects TRBV28 to TRBJ2-2; D might be TRBD1 or TRBD2, each matching 5 bases. The CDR3 loop spans 17 amino acids. The V end lost 7 bases, the J end lost 6 bases, and 24 bases lay between the germline ends. Germline CDR1 reads MDHEN; CDR2 reads SYDVKM. The CDR3 DNA sequence: TGTGCCAGCAACCTACATTCACGGGACCAAAGGGCCGGGGAGCTGTTTTTT. It translates to CASNLHSRDQRAGELFF.

The rearrangement links TRBV29-1 to TRBJ1-3; possibly TRBD1 for D (6 bases). The germline V and J ends were trimmed by 7 bases and 4 bases, with 11 bases remaining between them. CDR3 length equals 12 residues. The V gene's germline CDR1 is SQVTM and CDR2 ANQGSEA. The CDR3 bases are TGCAGCGGAACAGGGCCGGGAAACACCATATATTTT. It specifies CSGTGPGNTIYF.

The chain is built from TRBV5-1 and TRBJ2-3; no reliable D call. Deletions cut 4 bases from V and 2 bases from J, with 11 bases between. The CDR3 contains 14 residues. Germline assignment: CDR1 SGHRS and CDR2 YFSETQ. CDR3 sequence reads: CASSSIIATDTQYF. In nucleotides, the CDR3 is TGCGCCAGCAGCAGCATTATAGCCACAGATACGCAGTATTTT.

This clone occurred a few times. Other nucleotide sequences from this sample produce the same CDR3. The rearrangement uses TRBV5-1 and TRBJ1-3, with D possibly being TRBD1 (5 bases). The V gene's germline CDR1 is SGHRS and CDR2 YFSETQ. V gave up 4 bases and J gave up 1 base, with 6 bases separating them. This CDR3 region has 13 residues. The CDR3 sequence: CASSEGSGNTIYF. In DNA form, the CDR3 reads TGCGCCAGCAGCGAGGGGTCTGGAAACACCATATATTTT.

This sequence joins TRBV27 and TRBJ1-2; unclear D gene. The CDR3 is made up of 12 amino acids. The V gene lost 6 bases and the J gene lost 5 bases, with 10 bases spanning the gap. Germline V gene sequence: CDR1 MNHEY, CDR2 SMNVEV (reference sequence). The CDR3 sequence is CASRREGYGYTF. The CDR3 DNA is TGTGCCAGCAGGAGGGAAGGGTATGGCTACACCTTC.

This chain uses TRBV19 with TRBJ2-1; TRBD2 matches 11 bases. Germline CDR1 LNHDA, CDR2 SQIVND (reference sequence). The CDR3 has 18 residues. J lost 4 bases, V lost 3 bases, and 11 bases had no gene match. The CDR3 coding sequence is TGTGCCAGTAGTATCTTAGGTCAGGGACTAGCGGCATACAATGAGCAGTTCTTC. This sequence encodes CASSILGQGLAAYNEQFF.

The sample holds many counts of this clone. This chain joins TRBV5-4 and TRBJ1-6; D uncertain. Trimming cost V 0 bases and J 6 bases, with 7 bases left between them. CDR1 and CDR2 from the germline V gene are SGHNT and YYREEE (reference sequence). CDR3 size: 14 residues. In DNA form, the CDR3 reads TGTGCCAGCAGCTTGGCGTCAGCTAATTCACCCCTCCACTTT. It translates to CASSLASANSPLHF.

This clone showed up just a few times. The V call is TRBV27, the J call TRBJ1-1; D is unresolved. Germline V gene lookup returns CDR1 MNHEY and CDR2 SMNVEV (reference sequence). The CDR3 runs to 14 residues. The ends were cut back, 6 bases at V and 0 bases at J, with 11 bases in the middle. The DNA of the CDR3 is TGTGCCAGCAGGCCTCGCGGGATGAACACTGAAGCTTTCTTT. This codes for CASRPRGMNTEAFF.

This chain uses TRBV28 with TRBJ1-2; D is unclear. V dropped 8 bases and J dropped 4 bases, with 14 bases sitting between them. Per germline, CDR1 MDHEN and CDR2 SYDVKM. This CDR3 region has 13 residues. The CDR3 reads CASGTTAAYGYTF. For the CDR3, the DNA is TGTGCCAGCGGCACTACAGCGGCCTATGGCTACACCTTC.

The chain's CDR3 is CASNRASWYQETQYF. CDR3 bases: TGTGCCAGCAATCGGGCCTCTTGGTACCAAGAGACCCAGTACTTC. The chain combines TRBV28 with TRBJ2-5; D is ambiguous. Trimming took 7 bases from V and 0 from J, leaving 15 bases between them. The CDR3 has 15 residues. CDR1 is MDHEN, CDR2 SYDVKM, per germline.

The chain couples TRBV29-1 to TRBJ1-4; D gene uncertain. The CDR3 extends over 14 amino acids. V was pared by 5 bases and J by 3 bases, with 13 bases between. In germline, CDR1 is SQVTM, CDR2 ANQGSEA. The CDR3 sequence: CSVRMAGSNEKLFF. CDR3 bases: TGCAGCGTTCGAATGGCCGGTTCTAATGAAAAACTGTTTTTT.

The gene calls are TRBV18 and TRBJ1-1, with no clear D. V shed 5 bases and J shed 7 bases, with 14 bases lying between them. This CDR3 comprises 13 residues. Per the germline V gene, CDR1 is KGHSH and CDR2 is LQKENI. DNA of the CDR3: TGTGCCAGCTCAAATCGGTGGAGGGATGAAGCTTTCTTT. Translated: CASSNRWRDEAFF. The variable domain in full, completed from reference TRBV18 and TRBJ1-1, reads NAGVMQNPRHLVRRRGQEARLRCSPMKGHSHVYWYRQLPEEGLKFMVYLQKENIIDESGMPKERFSAEFPKEGPSILRIQQVVRGDSAAYFCASSNRWRDEAFFGQGTRLTVV.

This clone turned up a few times. The genes are TRBV5-4 and TRBJ1-1; the D gene is possibly TRBD1 (6 bases). CDR1 and CDR2 from the germline V gene are SGHNT and YYREEE (reference sequence). The CDR3 has 14 residues. With 2 bases removed from V and 4 bases from J, the gap between germline ends came to 12 bases. CDR3 sequence (DNA): TGTGCCAGCAGCTTCGGGACACCTGGCACTGAAGCTTTCTTT. Its translation is CASSFGTPGTEAFF.

This clone turned up a few times. The rearrangement links TRBV5-6 to TRBJ1-3; D not certain. Germline V CDR1 and CDR2: SGHDT, YYEEEE. CDR3 length: 14 amino acids. V was trimmed by 7 bases and J by 0 bases, leaving 11 bases between them. CDR3: CASQALDSGNTIYF. Written as DNA, the CDR3 is TGTGCCAGCCAAGCGTTAGACTCTGGAAACACCATATATTTT. The whole variable domain, filled in from reference TRBV5-6 and TRBJ1-3, reads DAGVTQSPTHLIKTRGQQVTLRCSPKSGHDTVSWYQQALGQGPQFIFQYYEEEERQRGNFPDRFSGHQFPNYSSELNVNALLLGDSALYLCASQALDSGNTIYFGEGSWLTVV.

This chain joins TRBV10-3 and TRBJ1-1; the match to TRBD1 covers 8 bases. Germline CDR1 reads ENHRY; CDR2 reads SYGVKD. CDR3 length: 14 amino acids. V was pared by 4 bases and J by 6 bases, with 7 bases of the junction left unmatched. CDR3 residues: CAISGGRGQPEAFF. The CDR3 nucleotides read TGTGCCATCAGTGGTGGCAGGGGGCAGCCTGAAGCTTTCTTT.